Listed below are T cell receptor beta chains from one sample, sequenced in a study of T-cell reconstitution after alpha-beta-depleted transplantation in children. TCRdb reanalysed the PCR reads using MiXCR and keeps one entry per CDR3 protein. The sample lists approximately 400,000 distinct CDR3 sequences, about a tenth occurring once. This specimen consisted of PBMCs from the stem cell graft donor, obtained from the stem cell graft. These receptors originate from a human donor who donated a stem cell graft to a child with acute myeloid leukemia. Each CDR3 is given with its conserved first and last residue. Fields, in order: CDR3 length, D gene, V gene, J gene, clone size, CDR3 protein, CDR3 DNA. A D gene is named only where the DNA matches it firmly. Expanded clones are given a class, and other clones once, few, many or no size at all.

cdr3_length: 15; d_call: .; v_call: TRBV5-1; j_call: TRBJ2-5; clone_size: few; cdr3_aa: CASSFGHMVRETQYF; cdr3_nt: TGCGCCAGCAGCTTCGGGCACATGGTGAGAGAGACCCAGTACTTC
cdr3_length: 16; d_call: TRBD1; v_call: TRBV7-9; j_call: TRBJ2-2; clone_size: .; cdr3_aa: CASSFGGTGGSGELFF; cdr3_nt: TGTGCCAGCAGCTTTGGTGGGACAGGGGGCTCCGGGGAGCTGTTTTTT
cdr3_length: 13; d_call: .; v_call: TRBV20-1; j_call: TRBJ1-2; clone_size: many; cdr3_aa: CSATLDGDYGYTF; cdr3_nt: TGCAGTGCTACCCTAGACGGGGACTATGGCTACACCTTC
cdr3_length: 13; d_call: .; v_call: TRBV29-1; j_call: TRBJ1-1; clone_size: .; cdr3_aa: CSARTPLSPEAFF; cdr3_nt: TGCAGCGCGCGGACACCACTCTCTCCTGAAGCTTTCTTT
cdr3_length: 15; d_call: .; v_call: TRBV20-1; j_call: TRBJ2-5; clone_size: many; cdr3_aa: CSARDLGGAMETQYF; cdr3_nt: TGCAGTGCTAGAGATTTAGGGGGGGCGATGGAGACCCAGTACTTC
cdr3_length: 12; d_call: TRBD2; v_call: TRBV12-3/TRBV12-4; j_call: TRBJ2-1; clone_size: few; cdr3_aa: CASSLTRGGLIF; cdr3_nt: TGTGCCAGCAGTCTAACTCGGGGGGGCCTAATCTTC
cdr3_length: 16; d_call: TRBD2; v_call: TRBV20-1; j_call: TRBJ2-3; clone_size: few; cdr3_aa: CSAGRGAGGRGDTQYF; cdr3_nt: TGCAGTGCGGGCCGGGGGGCGGGAGGGCGAGGAGATACGCAGTATTTT
cdr3_length: 15; d_call: .; v_call: TRBV29-1; j_call: TRBJ2-3; clone_size: few; cdr3_aa: CSVEDRGTATDTQYF; cdr3_nt: TGCAGCGTTGAAGATCGCGGGACAGCCACAGATACGCAGTATTTT
cdr3_length: 19; d_call: .; v_call: TRBV5-1; j_call: TRBJ2-3; clone_size: .; cdr3_aa: CASSLSQLTRDWGTDTQYF; cdr3_nt: TGCGCCAGCAGCTTGTCCCAATTAACCCGGGACTGGGGCACAGATACGCAGTATTTT
cdr3_length: 16; d_call: TRBD2; v_call: TRBV11-3; j_call: TRBJ2-2; clone_size: .; cdr3_aa: CASSSSSGTNTGELFF; cdr3_nt: TGTGCCAGCAGCTCCTCAAGCGGGACGAACACCGGGGAGCTGTTTTTT
cdr3_length: 15; d_call: TRBD2; v_call: TRBV7-3; j_call: TRBJ2-3; clone_size: .; cdr3_aa: CASSRTSGKGDTQYF; cdr3_nt: TGTGCCAGCAGTCGTACTAGCGGGAAGGGAGATACGCAGTATTTT
cdr3_length: 12; d_call: .; v_call: TRBV12-3/TRBV12-4; j_call: TRBJ2-7; clone_size: many; cdr3_aa: CASSRTTYEQYF; cdr3_nt: TGTGCCAGCAGCCGTACAACCTACGAGCAGTACTTC
cdr3_length: 13; d_call: TRBD1; v_call: TRBV20-1; j_call: TRBJ1-5; clone_size: few; cdr3_aa: CSAGDRARQPQHF; cdr3_nt: TGCAGTGCTGGGGACAGGGCTCGACAGCCCCAGCATTTT
cdr3_length: 16; d_call: .; v_call: TRBV29-1; j_call: TRBJ2-7; clone_size: many; cdr3_aa: CSVAGRPMRDSYEQYF; cdr3_nt: TGCAGCGTTGCCGGACGGCCCATGCGCGACTCCTACGAGCAGTACTTC
cdr3_length: 14; d_call: .; v_call: TRBV6-1; j_call: TRBJ1-2; clone_size: many; cdr3_aa: CASSKRDTLYGYTF; cdr3_nt: TGTGCCAGCAGTAAACGGGACACCCTCTATGGCTACACCTTC
cdr3_length: 15; d_call: .; v_call: TRBV12-3/TRBV12-4; j_call: TRBJ2-1; clone_size: few; cdr3_aa: CASSSSNLAGNEQFF; cdr3_nt: TGTGCCAGCAGTTCGTCGAACCTAGCCGGCAATGAGCAGTTCTTC
cdr3_length: 16; d_call: TRBD2; v_call: TRBV6-1; j_call: TRBJ2-3; clone_size: .; cdr3_aa: CASSRSGRSGTDTQYF; cdr3_nt: TGTGCCAGCAGCCGAAGCGGGAGGTCTGGCACAGATACGCAGTATTTT
cdr3_length: 15; d_call: TRBD1; v_call: TRBV5-1; j_call: TRBJ2-1; clone_size: .; cdr3_aa: CASRESGQLYNEQFF; cdr3_nt: TGCGCCAGCCGTGAATCGGGACAGCTCTACAATGAGCAGTTCTTC
cdr3_length: 13; d_call: .; v_call: TRBV15; j_call: TRBJ2-5; clone_size: few; cdr3_aa: CATRNGGGETQYF; cdr3_nt: TGTGCCACGCGAAACGGGGGTGGAGAGACCCAGTACTTC
cdr3_length: 13; d_call: .; v_call: TRBV6-2/TRBV6-3; j_call: TRBJ2-7; clone_size: few; cdr3_aa: CASSYESRYEQYF; cdr3_nt: TGTGCCAGCAGTTATGAGAGTCGTTACGAGCAGTACTTC
cdr3_length: 17; d_call: .; v_call: TRBV29-1; j_call: TRBJ1-1; clone_size: many; cdr3_aa: CSVSISGSAMVNTEAFF; cdr3_nt: TGCAGCGTTTCTATTTCTGGGAGCGCCATGGTGAACACTGAAGCTTTCTTT
cdr3_length: 14; d_call: .; v_call: TRBV7-3; j_call: TRBJ2-7; clone_size: .; cdr3_aa: CASSLADGPYEQYF; cdr3_nt: TGTGCCAGCAGCTTAGCGGATGGTCCCTACGAGCAGTACTTC
cdr3_length: 13; d_call: .; v_call: TRBV7-8; j_call: TRBJ2-3; clone_size: few; cdr3_aa: CASRVGERYTQYF; cdr3_nt: TGTGCCAGCAGAGTGGGGGAACGTTATACGCAGTATTTT
cdr3_length: 15; d_call: TRBD1; v_call: TRBV14; j_call: TRBJ2-1; clone_size: .; cdr3_aa: CASSLRGQANNEQFF; cdr3_nt: TGTGCCAGCAGCCTGCGGGGACAGGCTAACAATGAGCAGTTCTTC
cdr3_length: 12; d_call: TRBD1; v_call: TRBV29-1; j_call: TRBJ2-5; clone_size: .; cdr3_aa: CSVDRGGETQYF; cdr3_nt: TGCAGCGTGGACAGGGGTGGAGAGACCCAGTACTTC
cdr3_length: 17; d_call: TRBD1; v_call: TRBV6-5; j_call: TRBJ2-2; clone_size: few; cdr3_aa: CASSFSFRDRVTGELFF; cdr3_nt: TGTGCCAGCAGTTTCTCATTCCGGGACAGGGTTACCGGGGAGCTGTTTTTT
cdr3_length: 16; d_call: .; v_call: TRBV7-9; j_call: TRBJ2-1; clone_size: many; cdr3_aa: CASSLTMTGGSDEQFF; cdr3_nt: TGTGCCAGCAGCCTAACAATGACAGGTGGGTCGGACGAGCAGTTCTTC
cdr3_length: 15; d_call: .; v_call: TRBV12-3/TRBV12-4; j_call: TRBJ2-1; clone_size: .; cdr3_aa: CASHDDIAGHNEQFF; cdr3_nt: TGTGCCAGCCATGATGACATCGCGGGACACAATGAGCAGTTCTTC
cdr3_length: 15; d_call: TRBD1; v_call: TRBV10-3; j_call: TRBJ2-7; clone_size: .; cdr3_aa: CAIRTTGTGNYEQYF; cdr3_nt: TGTGCCATCAGAACAACCGGGACAGGGAACTACGAGCAGTACTTC
cdr3_length: 11; d_call: .; v_call: TRBV7-2; j_call: TRBJ1-6; clone_size: .; cdr3_aa: CASAGGLSLHF; cdr3_nt: TGTGCCAGCGCCGGGGGCCTATCCCTCCACTTT
cdr3_length: 14; d_call: .; v_call: TRBV19; j_call: TRBJ2-7; clone_size: .; cdr3_aa: CASSTGHGGYEQYF; cdr3_nt: TGTGCCAGTAGTACGGGACACGGAGGCTACGAGCAGTACTTC